The clone carrying this TCR beta chain was detected only a few times. These data are taken from a study of tumor-infiltrating lymphocytes in oesophageal squamous cell carcinoma. From the PCR reads, TCRdb called clonotypes with MiXCR, one entry per CDR3 protein. The repertoire holds about 22,000 distinct CDR3 sequences, roughly 32% seen once, with 15% to 20% in the top ten. The ends were cut back, 3 bases at V and 0 bases at J, with 11 bases in the middle. Germline assignment: CDR1 LNHNV and CDR2 YYDKDF (reference sequence). This CDR3 has 15 amino acids. The chain joins TRBV15 to TRBJ1-1; D might be TRBD1 (6 bases). The sequence derives from a female donor with esophageal squamous cell carcinoma. Sequencing used esophageal tumor tissue. The CDR3 DNA follows: TGTGCCACCAGCAGGAGGACAGACATGAACACTGAAGCTTTCTTT. This codes for CATSRRTDMNTEAFF.